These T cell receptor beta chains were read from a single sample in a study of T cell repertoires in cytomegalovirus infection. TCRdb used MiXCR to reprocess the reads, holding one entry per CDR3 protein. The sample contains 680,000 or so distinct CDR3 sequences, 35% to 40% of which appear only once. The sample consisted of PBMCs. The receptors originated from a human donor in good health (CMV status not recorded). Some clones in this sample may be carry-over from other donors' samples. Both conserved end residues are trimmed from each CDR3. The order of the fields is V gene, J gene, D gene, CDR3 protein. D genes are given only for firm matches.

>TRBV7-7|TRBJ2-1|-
ASSLAQGLNEQF
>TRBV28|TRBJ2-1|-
ASSTGQAGYYNEQF
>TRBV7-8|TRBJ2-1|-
ASSGQAGGATYNEQF
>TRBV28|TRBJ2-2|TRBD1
ASSKQGSGTGELF
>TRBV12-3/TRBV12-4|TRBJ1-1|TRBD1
ASRPTGTTEAF
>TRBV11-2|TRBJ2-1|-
ASSLWATEHNEQF
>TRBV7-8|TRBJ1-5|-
ASSSNRGGARQPQH
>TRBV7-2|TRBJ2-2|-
ASSLEPSTTGELF
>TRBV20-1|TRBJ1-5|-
SARDDKGEAWQPQH
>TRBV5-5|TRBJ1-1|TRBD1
ASSSRDRRNTEAF
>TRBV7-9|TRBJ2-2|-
ASSSNRVPTGELF
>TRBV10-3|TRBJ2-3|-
AIKGGDTDTQY
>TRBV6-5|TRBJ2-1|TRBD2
ASSYSASGLAGNEQF
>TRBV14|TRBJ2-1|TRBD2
ASSLGTSGSVKHNEQF
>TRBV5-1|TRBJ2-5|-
ASSLETIGTQY
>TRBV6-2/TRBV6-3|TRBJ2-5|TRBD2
ASSPKGLAGKETQY